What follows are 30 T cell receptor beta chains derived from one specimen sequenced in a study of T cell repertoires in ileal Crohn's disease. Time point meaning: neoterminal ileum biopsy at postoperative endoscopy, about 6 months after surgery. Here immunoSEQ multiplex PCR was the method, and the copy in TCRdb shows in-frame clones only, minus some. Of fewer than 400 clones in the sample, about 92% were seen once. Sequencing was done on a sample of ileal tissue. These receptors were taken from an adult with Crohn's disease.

CDR3 loop: CASSLQSYEQYF. The CDR3 nucleotides read TGTGCCAGCAGCTTACAGTCCTACGAGCAGTACTTC. The gene calls are TRBV5-8 and TRBJ2-7; D is ambiguous. The CDR3 has 12 amino acids. The V end was cut by 2 bases, the J end by 1 base, with 4 bases between. The germline CDR1 and CDR2 sequences are SGHTS and YDEGEE.

CDR3 region: CASARGRHPNTEAFF. In DNA form, the CDR3 reads TGTGCCAGCGCTCGAGGACGACACCCGAACACTGAAGCTTTCTTT. This chain joins TRBV6-1 and TRBJ1-1; D unclear. This CDR3 comprises 15 residues. Trimming left V 8 bases short and J 1 base short, with 17 bases between. Germline V CDR1 and CDR2: MNHNS, SASEGT.

Here the CDR3 reads CASSLSPGNTGELFF. As DNA, the CDR3 is TGTGCCAGCAGCCTTTCCCCAGGGAACACCGGGGAGCTGTTTTTT. The chain recombines TRBV4-2 with TRBJ2-2; D remains unclear. Trimming removed 4 bases from V and 1 base from J, with 10 bases in between. In germline, CDR1 is LGHNA, CDR2 YNFKEQ. The length of the CDR3 is 15 residues.

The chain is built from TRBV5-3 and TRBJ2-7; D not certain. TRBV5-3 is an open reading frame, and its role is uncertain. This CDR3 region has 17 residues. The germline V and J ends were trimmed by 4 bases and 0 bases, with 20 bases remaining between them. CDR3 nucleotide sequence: TGTGCCAGAAGCCAGCCCGTCACAAGTCCCCTCTCCTACGAGCAGTACTTC. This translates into CARSQPVTSPLSYEQYF.

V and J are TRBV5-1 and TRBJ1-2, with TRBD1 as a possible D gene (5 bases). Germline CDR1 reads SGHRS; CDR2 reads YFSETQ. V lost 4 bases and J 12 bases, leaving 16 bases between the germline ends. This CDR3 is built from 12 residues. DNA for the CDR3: TGCGCCAGCAGCCTACCGGGACCCGGAAACACCTTC. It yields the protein CASSLPGPGNTF.

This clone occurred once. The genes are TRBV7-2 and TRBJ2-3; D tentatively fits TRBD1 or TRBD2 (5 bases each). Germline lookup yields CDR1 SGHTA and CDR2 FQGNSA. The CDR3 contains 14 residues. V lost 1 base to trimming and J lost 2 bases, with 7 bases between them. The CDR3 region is CASSLGDDTDTQYF. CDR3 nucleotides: TGTGCCAGCAGCTTAGGGGACGACACAGATACGCAGTATTTT.

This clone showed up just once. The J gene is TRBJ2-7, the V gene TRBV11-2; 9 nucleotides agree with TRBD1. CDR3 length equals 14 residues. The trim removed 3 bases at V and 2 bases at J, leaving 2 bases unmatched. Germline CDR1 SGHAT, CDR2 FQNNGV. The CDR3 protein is CASSLGQGTYEQYF. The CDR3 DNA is TGTGCCAGCAGCTTGGGACAGGGAACCTACGAGCAGTACTTC.

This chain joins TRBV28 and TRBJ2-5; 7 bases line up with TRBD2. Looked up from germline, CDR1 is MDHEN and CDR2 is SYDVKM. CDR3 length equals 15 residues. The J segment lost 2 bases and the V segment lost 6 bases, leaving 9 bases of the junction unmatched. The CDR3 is CASRSLGGSQETQYF. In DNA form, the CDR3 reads TGTGCCAGCAGATCCCTGGGGGGGTCACAAGAGACCCAGTACTTC.

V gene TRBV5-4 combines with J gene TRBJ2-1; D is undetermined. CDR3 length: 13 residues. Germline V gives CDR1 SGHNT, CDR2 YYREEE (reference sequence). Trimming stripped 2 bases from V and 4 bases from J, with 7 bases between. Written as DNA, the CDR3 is TGTGCCAGCAGCTTTACAGAATACAATGAGCAGTTCTTC. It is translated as CASSFTEYNEQFF.

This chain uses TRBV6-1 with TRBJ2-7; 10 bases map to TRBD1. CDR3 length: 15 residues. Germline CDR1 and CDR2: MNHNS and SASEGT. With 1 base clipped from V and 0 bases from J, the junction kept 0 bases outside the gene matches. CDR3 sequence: CASSEGTGGSYEQYF. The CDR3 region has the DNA TGTGCCAGCAGTGAAGGGACAGGGGGCTCCTACGAGCAGTACTTC.

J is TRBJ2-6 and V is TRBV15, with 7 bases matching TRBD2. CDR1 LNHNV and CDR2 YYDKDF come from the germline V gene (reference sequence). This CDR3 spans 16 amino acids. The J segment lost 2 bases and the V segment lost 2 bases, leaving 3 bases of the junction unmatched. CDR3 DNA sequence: TGTGCCACCAGCAGACGGGGAGGGGCTGGGGCCAACGTCCTGACTTTC. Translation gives CATSRRGGAGANVLTF.

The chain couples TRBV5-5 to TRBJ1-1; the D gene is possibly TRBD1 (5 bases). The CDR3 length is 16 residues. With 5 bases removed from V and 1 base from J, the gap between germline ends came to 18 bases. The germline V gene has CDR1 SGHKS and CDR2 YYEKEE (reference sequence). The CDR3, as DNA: TGTGCCAGCAGTCCACATGATAGGACAACGAACACTGAAGCTTTCTTT. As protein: CASSPHDRTTNTEAFF.

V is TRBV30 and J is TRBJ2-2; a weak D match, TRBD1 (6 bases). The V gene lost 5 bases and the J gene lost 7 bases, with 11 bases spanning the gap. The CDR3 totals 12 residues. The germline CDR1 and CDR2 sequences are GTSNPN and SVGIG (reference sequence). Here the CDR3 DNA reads TGTGCCTGGGCAGGGGAGAGCGGGGAGCTGTTTTTT. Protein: CAWAGESGELFF.

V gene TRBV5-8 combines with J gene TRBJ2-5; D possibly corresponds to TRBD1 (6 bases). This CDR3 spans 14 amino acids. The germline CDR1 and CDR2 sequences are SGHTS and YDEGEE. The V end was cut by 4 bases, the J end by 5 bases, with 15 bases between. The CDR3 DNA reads TGTGCCAGCAGCCTGACAGGTCCAAGGGAGACCCAGTACTTC. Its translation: CASSLTGPRETQYF.

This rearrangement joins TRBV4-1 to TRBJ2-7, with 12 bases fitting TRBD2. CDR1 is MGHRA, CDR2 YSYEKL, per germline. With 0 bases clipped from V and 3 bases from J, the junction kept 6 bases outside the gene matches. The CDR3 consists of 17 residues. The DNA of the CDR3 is TGCGCCAGCAGCCAAGATGAGACTAGCGGGAGAGACTACGAGCAGTACTTC. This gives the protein CASSQDETSGRDYEQYF.

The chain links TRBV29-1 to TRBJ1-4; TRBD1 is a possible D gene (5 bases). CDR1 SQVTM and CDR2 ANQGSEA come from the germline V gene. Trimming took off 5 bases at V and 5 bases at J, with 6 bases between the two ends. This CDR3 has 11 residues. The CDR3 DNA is TGCAGCGTTCGGGGCAATGAAAAACTGTTTTTT. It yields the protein CSVRGNEKLFF.

This CDR3 is CASSFNFNEKLFF. The CDR3, as DNA: TGTGCCAGCAGCTTCAACTTTAATGAAAAACTGTTTTTT. J is TRBJ1-4 and V is TRBV5-6; D unclear. CDR1 and CDR2 from the germline V gene are SGHDT and YYEEEE. V lost 2 bases and J 4 bases, leaving 6 bases between the germline ends. The CDR3 covers 13 residues.

The DNA for the CDR3 is TGTGCCAGCAGCTGGGGGATGAACACTGAAGCTTTCTTT. Residues: CASSWGMNTEAFF. V usage is TRBV25-1 and J usage is TRBJ1-1, with a tentative D call TRBD1 (5 bases). The germline V gene has CDR1 MGHDK and CDR2 SYGVNS. Trimming cost V 6 bases and J 0 bases, with 8 bases left between them. This CDR3 contains 13 residues.

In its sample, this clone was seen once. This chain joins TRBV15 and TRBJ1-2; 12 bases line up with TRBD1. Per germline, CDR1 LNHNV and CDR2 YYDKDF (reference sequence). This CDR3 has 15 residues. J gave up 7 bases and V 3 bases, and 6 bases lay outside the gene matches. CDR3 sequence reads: CATSRGQGALSGYTF. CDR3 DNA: TGTGCCACCAGCAGGGGACAGGGGGCGCTCTCTGGCTACACCTTC. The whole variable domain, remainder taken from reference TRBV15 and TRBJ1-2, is DAMVIQNPRYQVTQFGKPVTLSCSQTLNHNVMYWYQQKSSQAPKLLFHYYDKDFNNEADTPDNFQSRRPNTSFCFLDIRSPGLGDTAMYLCATSRGQGALSGYTFGSGTRLTVV.

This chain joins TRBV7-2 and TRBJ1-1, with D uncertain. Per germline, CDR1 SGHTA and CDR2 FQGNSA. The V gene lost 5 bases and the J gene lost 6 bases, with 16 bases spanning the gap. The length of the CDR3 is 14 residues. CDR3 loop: CASSPGGLVAEAFF. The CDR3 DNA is TGTGCCAGCAGCCCGGGAGGTCTAGTCGCTGAAGCTTTCTTT.

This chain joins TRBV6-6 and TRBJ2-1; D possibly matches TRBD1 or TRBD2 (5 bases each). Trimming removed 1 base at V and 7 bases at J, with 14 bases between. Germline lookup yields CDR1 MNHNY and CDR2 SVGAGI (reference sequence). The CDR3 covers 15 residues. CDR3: CASSYLGDLGNEQFF. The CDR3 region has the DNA TGTGCCAGCAGTTACTTAGGGGACCTTGGGAATGAGCAGTTCTTC.

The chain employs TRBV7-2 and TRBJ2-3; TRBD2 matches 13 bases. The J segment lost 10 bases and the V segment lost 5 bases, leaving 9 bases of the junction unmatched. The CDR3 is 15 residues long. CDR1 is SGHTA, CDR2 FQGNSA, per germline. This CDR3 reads CASSIQLAGGQAQYF. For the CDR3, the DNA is TGTGCCAGCAGCATCCAACTAGCGGGAGGGCAGGCGCAGTATTTT.

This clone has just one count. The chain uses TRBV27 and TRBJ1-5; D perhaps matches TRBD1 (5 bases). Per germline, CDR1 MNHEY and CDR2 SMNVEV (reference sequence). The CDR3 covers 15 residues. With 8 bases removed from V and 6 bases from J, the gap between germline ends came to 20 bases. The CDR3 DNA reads TGTGCCAGCTGGATTTTCCAGGGCGCATCTCAGCCCCAGCATTTT. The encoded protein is CASWIFQGASQPQHF.

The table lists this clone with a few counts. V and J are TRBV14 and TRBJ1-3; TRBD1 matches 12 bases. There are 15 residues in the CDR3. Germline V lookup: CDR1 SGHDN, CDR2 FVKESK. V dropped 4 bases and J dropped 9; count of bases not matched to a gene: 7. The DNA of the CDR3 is TGTGCCAGCAGCCTGGGACAGGGGGCTTTTGCCACCATATATTTT. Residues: CASSLGQGAFATIYF.

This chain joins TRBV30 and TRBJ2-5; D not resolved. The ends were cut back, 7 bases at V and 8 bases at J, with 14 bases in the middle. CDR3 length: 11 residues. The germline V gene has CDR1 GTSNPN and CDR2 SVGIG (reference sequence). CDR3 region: CALRMGRTQYF. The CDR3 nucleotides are TGTGCCTTAAGGATGGGCCGCACCCAGTACTTC.

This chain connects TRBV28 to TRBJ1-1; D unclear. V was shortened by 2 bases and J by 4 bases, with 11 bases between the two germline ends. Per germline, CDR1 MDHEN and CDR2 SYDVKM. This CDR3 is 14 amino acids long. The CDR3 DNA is TGTGCCAGCAGTTTAAGAATGGTCGCCACTGAAGCTTTCTTT. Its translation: CASSLRMVATEAFF.

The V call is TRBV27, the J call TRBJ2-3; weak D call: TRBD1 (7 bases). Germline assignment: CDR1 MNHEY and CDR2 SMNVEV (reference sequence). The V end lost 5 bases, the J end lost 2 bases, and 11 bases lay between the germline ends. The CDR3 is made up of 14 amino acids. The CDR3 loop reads CASSRGTATDTQYF. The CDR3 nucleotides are TGTGCCAGCAGTCGCGGGACAGCCACAGATACGCAGTATTTT.

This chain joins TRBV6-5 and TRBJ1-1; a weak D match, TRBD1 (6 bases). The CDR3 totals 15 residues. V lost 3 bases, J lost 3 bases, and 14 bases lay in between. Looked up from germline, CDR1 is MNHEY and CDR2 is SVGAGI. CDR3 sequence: CASSYKSGGHTEAFF. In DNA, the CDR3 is TGTGCCAGCAGTTATAAATCGGGGGGCCACACTGAAGCTTTCTTT.

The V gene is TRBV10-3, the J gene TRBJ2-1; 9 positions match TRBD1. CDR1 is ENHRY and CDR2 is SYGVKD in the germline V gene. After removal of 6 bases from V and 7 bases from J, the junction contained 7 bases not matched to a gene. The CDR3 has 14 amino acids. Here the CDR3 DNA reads TGTGCCATCAGCACAGGGACAGGGTTGAATGAGCAGTTCTTC. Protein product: CAISTGTGLNEQFF.

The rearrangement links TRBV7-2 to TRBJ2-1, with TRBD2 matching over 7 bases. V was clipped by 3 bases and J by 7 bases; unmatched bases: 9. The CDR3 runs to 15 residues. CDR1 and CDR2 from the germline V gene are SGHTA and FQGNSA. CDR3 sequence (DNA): TGTGCCAGCAGCTTTAGCGGGCCAGGAGGAAATGAGCAGTTCTTC. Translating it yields CASSFSGPGGNEQFF.